Detailed here is one T cell receptor (beta chain). Its antigen target is currently unknown. The input lacks base qualities; no much larger clone sits a single base away. V was cut back by 4 bases and J by 3 bases, leaving a gap of 13 bases between them. CDR1 and CDR2 are drawn from the germline V gene (reference sequence): SGHNT, YYREEE. Taken from cysteine to phenylalanine, the CDR3 has 14 residues. Just CDR3 DNA is preserved here, 42 bases in frame from base 1. This record comes from a study of radiation and T cells in renal cell carcinoma (dated by TCRdb to the early 2020s). In terms of the full investigation: The samples were drawn from a clinical trial, where primary renal cell carcinomas were treated with 15 Gy of stereotactic body radiation therapy and then removed by nephrectomy 4 weeks afterward. TCR beta sequencing covered 50 or so samples in total, comprising approximately 26 tumors and approximately 27 peripheral blood samples. Across all 53 samples, 3,800,000 or so unique CDR3 nucleotide sequences encoding over 2.5 million unique CDR3 amino acid sequences were identified. What the authors observed across the whole study: No pretreatment tumor biopsies were available, so the baseline intratumoral presence of clonotypes could not be determined. Because the trial had a single-armed design, the trial could not examine how radiation dose or scheduling affected the TCR repertoire. Tracking of blood repertoire dynamics stopped at more than three weeks after treatment, with no follow-up past that point. In blood, the top tumor clonotypes increased between baseline and 2 weeks post-radiation and then shrank by 4 weeks, which suggests that tumor-resident clones expanded only transiently.

Following the manufacturer's recommendations, the immunoSEQ kit was used to generate TCR beta libraries from genomic DNA. For library preparation, a first multiplex PCR was performed with proprietary primers, followed by a second PCR in which unique barcodes were added, and bead cleanups were performed after each round. Each sample batch included a kit-provided positive control reaction and a negative control reaction. The final libraries underwent checking on an Agilent 4200 TapeStation D1000 ScreenTape, volumetric pooling, and quantification by qPCR. Sequencing ran on an Illumina NextSeq500 with a MidOutput 150-cycle cartridge, using 156 Read1 and 15 Index1 cycles with kit custom primers. The pooled library was loaded at roughly 1 pM, with a roughly 21% PhiX control spiked in. The authors processed their data as follows. The vendor-processed data were analyzed in R, and a clonotype was defined as all T cells that share the same CDR3 nucleotide sequence. In the clone abundance analyses, frequencies in each sample were normalized to that sample's 10,000 most abundant clones. Public T cell clones, which averaged fewer than five per sample, were removed prior to analysis. Tumor-enriched and baseline blood-enriched clonotypes were defined by at least a 32-fold difference in abundance between compartments. A beta-binomial differential abundance model was applied to find clonotypes that expanded or contracted between blood time points. Tumor-blood repertoire similarity was measured with the Baroni-Urbani and Buser coefficient, and groups were compared using two-tailed Wilcoxon tests in R. This is the immuneACCESS table as TCRdb keeps it, with only in-frame sequences that have V and J called. A part of the clones is gone; compared with another copy, unresolved V genes explain less than half, and the rest is unexplained. Clone size and the V and J calls come from that table; the DNA yielded D and trimming. The sample yields about 130,000 clones; approximately 91% were counted once. Of the sample, 12% is held by the ten largest clones.

The time point label of this sample denotes: baseline pretreatment blood. The sample's treatment or condition label is to be understood as: 15 Gy SBRT to primary tumor, nephrectomy 4 weeks later. Serial peripheral blood from radiation-treated patients was sampled at baseline, 2 weeks and 4 weeks after SBRT to track tumor-enriched clonotypes. All patients had renal cell carcinoma with clear cell pathology. Genomic DNA for TCR sequencing was prepared using the QIAamp DNA Blood Mini Kit (Qiagen). Samples were included in the analyses only if all quality control checks were passed. The chain uses TRBV5-4 and TRBJ1-1; the D gene cannot be resolved reliably. The TCR originated in a woman in her fifties or sixties with renal cell carcinoma. The specimen comprised blood, sampled from a patient whose treatment included radiotherapy and nephrectomy. In nucleotide form, the sequence is TGTGCCAGCAGCCCGGACGGGATTTACACTGAAGCTTTCTTT. It is translated as CASSPDGIYTEAFF.